These T cell receptor beta chains were read from a single sample in a study of OX40 agonist ivuxolimab in advanced cancers. Here immunoSEQ multiplex PCR was the method, and the copy in TCRdb shows in-frame clones only, minus some. The repertoire holds 50,000 to 65,000 clones, with 90% as singletons. The sequencing here drew on CD4+ or CD8+ T cells sorted from blood, taken in a trial of the OX40 agonist ivuxolimab. These receptors came from an adult with an advanced solid tumor such as melanoma, head and neck, liver or kidney cancer. Both conserved end residues are part of each CDR3. Each record gives: D gene, J gene, clone size, V gene, CDR3 DNA, CDR3 protein. A D gene is named only where the DNA matches it firmly. Where a row states a size, it is once, few, many or the class of an expanded clone; other rows omit it.

NA TRBJ2-5 NA TRBV6-1 TGTGCCAGCAGTGAAAACAACGGGGGGCGCTGGGAGACCCAGTACTTC CASSENNGGRWETQYF
TRBD1 TRBJ1-4 once TRBV10-3 TGTGCCATCAGTGATGCCTCAGGGGGGAAGAATGAAAAACTGTTTTTT CAISDASGGKNEKLFF
TRBD1 TRBJ2-7 few TRBV15 TGTGCCACCAGCAAAATACCGGGACAGGGAACCTACGAGCAGTACTTC CATSKIPGQGTYEQYF
TRBD2 TRBJ2-7 NA TRBV29-1 TGCAGCGTTCTGACGGGCGGGAGGGGCGAGCAGTACTTC CSVLTGGRGEQYF
NA TRBJ2-7 few TRBV7-2 TGTGCCAGCAGCTTCGATCCAGGCTCCTACGAGCAGTACTTC CASSFDPGSYEQYF
NA TRBJ1-5 NA TRBV28 TGTGCCAGCAGACTTTCCAACGGGAATCAGCCCCAGCATTTT CASRLSNGNQPQHF
TRBD1 TRBJ2-3 NA TRBV18 TGTGCCAGCTCAGGGGGACAGCGAAGCACAGATACGCAGTATTTT CASSGGQRSTDTQYF
NA TRBJ1-2 NA TRBV19 TGTGCCAGTAGTATCCAGGAATATGGCTACACCTTC CASSIQEYGYTF
TRBD1 TRBJ1-4 NA TRBV11-2 TGTGCCAGCAGCCCACAGGGGGGGACTAATGAAAAACTGTTTTTT CASSPQGGTNEKLFF
NA TRBJ2-3 NA TRBV27 TGTGCCAGCAGTTCAAACCGGGGCGACTTCTTATCCTTCACAGATACGCAGTATTTT CASSSNRGDFLSFTDTQYF
NA TRBJ1-3 NA TRBV27 TGTGCCAGCAGCCCGGACATCTCTGGAAACACCATATATTTT CASSPDISGNTIYF
TRBD2 TRBJ2-7 NA TRBV18 TGTGCCAGCTCACCCCTTGCGGGAGGGGTCAGACCAGAGCAGTACTTC CASSPLAGGVRPEQYF
NA TRBJ1-5 NA TRBV7-9 TGTGCCAGCAGCTTAGTGGGGAATCAGCCCCAGCATTTT CASSLVGNQPQHF
TRBD1 TRBJ1-5 NA TRBV19 TGTGCCAGTAGCAACAACCAGGGGGTTAGCAATCAGCCCCAGCATTTT CASSNNQGVSNQPQHF
TRBD2 TRBJ2-1 NA TRBV4-3 TGCGCCAGCAGCCAGGCGGGAGGGGGGTACAATGAGCAGTTCTTC CASSQAGGGYNEQFF
TRBD2 TRBJ2-5 NA TRBV5-1 TGCGCCAGCAGCGCCGGATCTAGCGGGGGAGAGACCCAGTACTTC CASSAGSSGGETQYF
NA TRBJ1-2 once TRBV7-2 TGTGCCAGCAGCTTTAGGACAGAAGACTTCTATGGCTACACCTTC CASSFRTEDFYGYTF
TRBD1 TRBJ2-3 NA TRBV5-1 TGCGCCAGCAACGGGCAGGGGGTTTCGGTGGATACGCAGTATTTT CASNGQGVSVDTQYF
NA TRBJ1-1 NA TRBV20-1 TGCAGTGCACCAGACACTGAAGCTTTCTTT CSAPDTEAFF
NA TRBJ1-1 NA TRBV27 TGTGCCAGCAGTTTATCCCCTCCTAGGAACACTGAAGCTTTCTTT CASSLSPPRNTEAFF
TRBD1 TRBJ1-2 NA TRBV6-1 TGTGCCAGCAGTGAAGGGACAGGACCTAACTATGGCTACACCTTC CASSEGTGPNYGYTF
TRBD1 TRBJ1-4 NA TRBV5-1 TGCGCCAGCAGCATAACAGGGGGTAGTAATGAAAAACTGTTTTTT CASSITGGSNEKLFF
NA TRBJ2-2 few TRBV19 TGTGCCAGTACCAACACCGGGGAGCTGTTTTTT CASTNTGELFF
TRBD1 TRBJ2-2 NA TRBV5-6 TGTGCCAGCAGCTACCTCGGAGAGGGGGCTACCGGGGAGCTGTTTTTT CASSYLGEGATGELFF
NA TRBJ1-1 few TRBV2 TGTGCCAGCAGTGGTATGGGGCGCGTCACTGAAGCTTTCTTT CASSGMGRVTEAFF
NA TRBJ2-7 NA TRBV27 TGTGCCAGCAGTTCACCGTTCTCAGGCGAGCAGTACTTC CASSSPFSGEQYF
TRBD1 TRBJ2-2 NA TRBV10-1 TGCGCCAGCAGTGGCGAAGGGGGCGTCGACACCGGGGAGCTGTTTTTT CASSGEGGVDTGELFF
NA TRBJ1-5 NA TRBV28 TGTGCCAGCAGTTTAGGGAGTCAGCCCCAGCATTTT CASSLGSQPQHF
NA TRBJ1-1 NA TRBV28 TGTGCCAGCAGAATCTGGGGATTGACTGAAGCTTTCTTT CASRIWGLTEAFF
TRBD2 TRBJ2-2 NA TRBV6-5 TGTGCCAGCAGTTACTCGAGCGGGATTAGCGGGGAGCTGTTTTTT CASSYSSGISGELFF
TRBD2 TRBJ2-1 NA TRBV10-1 TGCGCCAGCAGTCCGACTAGCGGAACCTACAATGAGCAGTTCTTC CASSPTSGTYNEQFF
TRBD1 TRBJ1-2 few TRBV19 TGTGCCAGTAGTAATTCCGGACAGGAGACTTTTGGCTACACCTTC CASSNSGQETFGYTF
TRBD2 TRBJ2-5 NA TRBV6-1 TGTGCCAGCAGTGAACCGCGGCTAGCGGGAGCAAGTGAGACCCAGTACTTC CASSEPRLAGASETQYF
NA TRBJ2-1 NA TRBV7-3 TGTGCCAGCAGCTCCAAGGGGGGCTCCTACAATGAGCAGTTCTTC CASSSKGGSYNEQFF
TRBD2 TRBJ2-1 NA TRBV11-2 TGTGCCAGCAGTTCGGGACTAGCGGGGGGGCATGAGCAGTTCTTC CASSSGLAGGHEQFF
TRBD1 TRBJ1-1 NA TRBV2 TGTGCCAGCAGTCTGGACAGGGCGTATACTGAAGCTTTCTTT CASSLDRAYTEAFF
TRBD1 TRBJ1-1 NA TRBV10-2 TGCGCCAGCAGCTCCGGACAGGGGACCAGGGCTAACACTGAAGCTTTCTTT CASSSGQGTRANTEAFF
TRBD1 TRBJ2-1 NA TRBV9 TGTGCCAGCAGCGTAGGTACAGGGGGCTCCTACAATGAGCAGTTCTTC CASSVGTGGSYNEQFF
NA TRBJ1-1 once TRBV6-1 TGTGCCAGCAGTTCGATTCCCCCTGAAGCTTTCTTT CASSSIPPEAFF
NA TRBJ1-1 medium-sized TRBV29-1 TGCAGCGTTGAACCGGTCCGGGCGGTGGCTTTCTTT CSVEPVRAVAFF
TRBD1 TRBJ1-2 NA TRBV30 TGTGCCTGGTTCCGGGACAGAGCAGCTAACTATGGCTACACCTTC CAWFRDRAANYGYTF
NA TRBJ1-2 once TRBV6-5 TGTGCCAGCAGTGGGACTGAGTATGGCTACACCTTC CASSGTEYGYTF
NA TRBJ1-5 once TRBV28 TGTGCCGGGGGCACATCCAATCAGCCCCAGCATTTT CAGGTSNQPQHF